The next 12 T cell receptor beta chains were all read from a single sample in a study of blood T cell repertoires in COVID-19. Assay used: immunoSEQ multiplex PCR; TCRdb lists only in-frame clones, some missing. In the table there are over 150,000 clones, approximately 85% of which are singletons. The sequenced sample was PBMCs or T cells enriched from blood (not recorded which). The receptors shown here come from a man aged 40-49 years who had recovered from COVID-19.

The chain carries TRBV6-4 and TRBJ1-6; 8 nucleotides align to TRBD1. V was clipped by 4 bases and J by 7 bases; unmatched bases: 3. Germline assignment: CDR1 MRHNA and CDR2 SNTAGT. The CDR3 is made up of 14 amino acids. CDR3 sequence: CASSVQGGNSPLHF. Written as DNA, the CDR3 is TGTGCCAGCAGTGTACAGGGGGGAAATTCACCCCTCCACTTT.

V usage is TRBV6-5 and J usage is TRBJ1-1; D not resolved. CDR3 length: 14 residues. Per germline, CDR1 MNHEY and CDR2 SVGAGI. Between the trimmed V and J ends, which lost 10 bases and 1 base, there was a span of 16 bases. CDR3: CATARGGPNTEAFF. Here the CDR3 DNA reads TGTGCCACGGCCCGGGGAGGACCGAACACTGAAGCTTTCTTT.

V usage is TRBV10-2 and J usage is TRBJ1-2; D gene ambiguous. The germline V and J ends were trimmed by 0 bases and 5 bases, with 13 bases remaining between them. The germline V gene has CDR1 WSHSY and CDR2 SAAADI. The CDR3 is 15 residues long. CDR3 residues: CASSESPRLQYGYTF. CDR3 bases: TGCGCCAGCAGTGAGTCACCGCGACTCCAGTATGGCTACACCTTC.

The chain employs TRBV6-5 and TRBJ2-7, with 8 bases that match TRBD1. The CDR3 runs to 13 residues. With 9 bases clipped from V and 4 bases from J, the junction kept 8 bases outside the gene matches. Germline loops: CDR1 MNHEY, CDR2 SVGAGI. CDR3 loop: CASYEGQVYEQYF. Written as DNA, the CDR3 is TGTGCCAGTTATGAGGGACAGGTTTACGAGCAGTACTTC.

The chain has TRBV9 and TRBJ2-7; D remains unclear. The CDR3 has 13 residues. The germline V gene has CDR1 SGDLS and CDR2 YYNGEE. Trimming stripped 0 bases from V and 3 bases from J, with 7 bases between. The CDR3 DNA reads as TGTGCCAGCAGCGTAGGCGGCAGCTACGAGCAGTACTTC. Its translation: CASSVGGSYEQYF. Supplemented by reference TRBV9 and TRBJ2-7, the full variable domain reads DSGVTQTPKHLITATGQRVTLRCSPRSGDLSVYWYQQSLDQGLQFLIQYYNGEERAKGNILERFSAQQFPDLHSELNLSSLELGDSALYFCASSVGGSYEQYFGPGTRLTVT.

V is TRBV28 and J is TRBJ2-1, with TRBD2 matching over 9 bases. Germline loops: CDR1 MDHEN, CDR2 SYDVKM. CDR3 length equals 16 residues. Trimming cost V 7 bases and J 4 bases; bases outside gene matches: 11. CDR3 bases: TGTGCCAGCATTTCGGTGACTAGCGGAGCGTACAATGAGCAGTTCTTC. This encodes CASISVTSGAYNEQFF.

CDR3 DNA sequence: TGTGCCAGCAGGCGTTTAGCGGGGAGGGATACCAAAAACATTCAGTACTTC. Translating gives CASRRLAGRDTKNIQYF. The chain links TRBV28 to TRBJ2-4; 8 bases align to TRBD2. From germline, CDR1 is MDHEN and CDR2 SYDVKM. The CDR3 contains 17 residues. V lost 6 bases to trimming and J lost 2 bases; unmatched junction nucleotides: 12.

The V and J genes are TRBV19 and TRBJ1-2; D not certain. Germline CDR1 and CDR2: LNHDA and SQIVND (reference sequence). CDR3 length: 14 residues. Deletions cut 0 bases from V and 3 bases from J, with 8 bases between. The DNA for the CDR3 is TGTGCCAGTAGTATAGACCCGGGGTACTATGGCTACACCTTC. Its translation: CASSIDPGYYGYTF.

The chain couples TRBV10-1 to TRBJ2-3; weak D call: TRBD1 (5 bases). Germline values: CDR1 WNHNN, CDR2 SYGVQD (reference sequence). V was cut by 5 bases and J by 4 bases, with 10 bases left in between. The CDR3 runs 13 residues. The CDR3 loop reads CASSRGRADTQYF. DNA for the CDR3: TGCGCCAGCAGTAGGGGCCGCGCAGATACGCAGTATTTT.

The rearrangement uses TRBV12-3 or TRBV12-4 and TRBJ2-7; TRBD2 agrees at 7 bases. Trimming took 5 bases from V and 6 from J; bases not matched to a gene: 7. CDR3 length equals 13 residues. CDR3 region: CASSPGPGGEQYF. CDR3 bases: TGTGCCAGCAGTCCGGGGCCGGGAGGCGAGCAGTACTTC.

The rearrangement joins TRBV6-5 to TRBJ2-1; 8 nucleotides align to TRBD2. Trimming at V came to 5 bases and at J to 9 bases, leaving 9 bases not matched to a gene. Germline-derived CDR1 and CDR2 are MNHEY and SVGAGI. The CDR3 length is 14 residues. The CDR3 is CASSTPGLVLEQFF. CDR3 DNA sequence: TGTGCCAGCAGTACCCCGGGACTAGTCCTTGAGCAGTTCTTC.

The CDR3 loop reads CASRYSGQGSTGELFF. The CDR3 DNA is TGCGCCAGCAGATACTCGGGACAGGGGTCAACCGGGGAGCTGTTTTTT. The chain is built from TRBV5-1 and TRBJ2-2; 10 nucleotides agree with TRBD1. This CDR3 is built from 16 residues. V trimming: 5 bases; J trimming: 5 bases; junction bases outside the gene matches: 9. The germline V gene encodes CDR1 SGHRS and CDR2 YFSETQ.